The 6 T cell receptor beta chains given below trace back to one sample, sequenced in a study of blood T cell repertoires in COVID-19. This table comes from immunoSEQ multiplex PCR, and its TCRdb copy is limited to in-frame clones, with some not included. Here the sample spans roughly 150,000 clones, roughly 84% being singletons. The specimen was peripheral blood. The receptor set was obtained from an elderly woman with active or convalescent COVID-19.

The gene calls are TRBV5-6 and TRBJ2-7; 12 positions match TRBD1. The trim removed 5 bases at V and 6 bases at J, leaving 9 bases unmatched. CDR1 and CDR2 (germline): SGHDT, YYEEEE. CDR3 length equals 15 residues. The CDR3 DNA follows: TGTGCCAGCAGAGTCTGGGGACAGGGGGCATCCGAGCAGTACTTC. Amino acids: CASRVWGQGASEQYF.

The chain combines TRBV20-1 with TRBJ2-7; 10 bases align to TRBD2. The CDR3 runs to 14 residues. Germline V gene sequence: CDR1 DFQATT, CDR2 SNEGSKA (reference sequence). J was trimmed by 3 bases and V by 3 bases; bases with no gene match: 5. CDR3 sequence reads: CSASRSSGSYEQYF. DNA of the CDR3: TGCAGTGCTAGTCGCTCTAGCGGGAGCTACGAGCAGTACTTC.

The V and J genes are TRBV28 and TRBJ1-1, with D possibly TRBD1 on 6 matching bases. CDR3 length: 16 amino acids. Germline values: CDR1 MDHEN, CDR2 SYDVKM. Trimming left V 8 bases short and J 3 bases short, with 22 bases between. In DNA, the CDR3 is TGTGCCAGCCCCCCCGGGGGGGCGCGGAGGGACACTGAAGCTTTCTTT. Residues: CASPPGGARRDTEAFF.

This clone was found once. In DNA form, the CDR3 reads TGTGCTAGTGGTTCTTCCTATTCGGATGAGCAGTTCTTC. Its translation: CASGSSYSDEQFF. The genes are TRBV12-5 and TRBJ2-1; D unresolved. This CDR3 is built from 13 residues. The germline CDR1 and CDR2 sequences are LGHNT and FRNRAP. V gave up 4 bases and J gave up 8 bases, with 12 bases separating them.

CDR3 sequence: CASTAGTGPGNEKLFF. DNA of the CDR3: TGTGCCAGTACCGCCGGGACAGGGCCGGGGAATGAAAAACTGTTTTTT. This chain joins TRBV19 and TRBJ1-4, with TRBD1 matching over 9 bases. J lost 5 bases, V lost 7 bases, and 11 bases had no gene match. This CDR3 has 16 residues. From germline, CDR1 is LNHDA and CDR2 SQIVND (reference sequence).

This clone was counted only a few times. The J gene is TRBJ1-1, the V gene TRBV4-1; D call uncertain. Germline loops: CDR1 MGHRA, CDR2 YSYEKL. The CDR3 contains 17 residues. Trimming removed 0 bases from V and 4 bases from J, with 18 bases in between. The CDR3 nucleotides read TGCGCCAGCAGCCAAGACCCCCGTCCGGGGTTGAGCACTGAAGCTTTCTTT. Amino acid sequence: CASSQDPRPGLSTEAFF.